Listed below are T cell receptor beta chains from one sample, sequenced in a study of siplizumab effects on memory and regulatory T cells. Produced via immunoSEQ multiplex PCR; TCRdb's table is partial and in-frame only. Here the sample spans 90,000 to 140,000 clones, 85% to 95% being singletons. Specimen: CD4+ T cells sorted from blood. These receptors were collected from a human donor in good health. Each CDR3 is given with its conserved first and last residue. The D gene is left open where the match is weak. Expanded clones are given a class, and other clones once, few, many or no size at all.

TRBJ2-3 | - | TRBV6-5 | - | TGTGCCAGCAGTTATTCTCAGACAGATACGCAGTATTTT | CASSYSQTDTQYF
TRBJ1-2 | - | TRBV9 | - | TGTGCCAGCAGCGTATCCGCCCAGGGCTATGGCTACACCTTC | CASSVSAQGYGYTF
TRBJ2-1 | - | TRBV5-1 | - | TGCGCCAGCAGCTTGTGGGACGGGTCTGGGCGGAACTACAATGAGCAGTTCTTC | CASSLWDGSGRNYNEQFF
TRBJ2-5 | - | TRBV7-6 | - | TGTGCCAGCAGCTCCGATTGGGGCAGGGCCCAAGAGACCCAGTACTTC | CASSSDWGRAQETQYF
TRBJ1-4 | - | TRBV5-6 | - | TGTGCCAGCAGCGCGGGGACCTGGGGACGGGAAAAACTGTTTTTT | CASSAGTWGREKLFF
TRBJ2-7 | - | TRBV19 | TRBD1 | TGTGCCAGTAGTATAGCAGGGGGCGTCCACGAGCAGTACTTC | CASSIAGGVHEQYF
TRBJ1-5 | - | TRBV7-8 | TRBD1 | TGTGCCAGCAGCTTAGCCCGGGACAGGAATCAGCCCCAGCATTTT | CASSLARDRNQPQHF
TRBJ1-2 | - | TRBV30 | TRBD1 | TGTGCCTGGAGTATGTCCGGGACAGGGATTGGCTACACCTTC | CAWSMSGTGIGYTF
TRBJ2-6 | - | TRBV6-6 | - | TGTGCCAGCAGTTACTCAGTCGGGGCCAACGTCCTGACTTTC | CASSYSVGANVLTF
TRBJ1-1 | - | TRBV10-3 | - | TGTGCCATCAGTGAGCCGGGACACCATAACACTGAAGCTTTCTTT | CAISEPGHHNTEAFF
TRBJ2-3 | - | TRBV9 | TRBD2 | TGTGCCAGCAGCGTTAGCGGGAGGAGCACAGATACGCAGTATTTT | CASSVSGRSTDTQYF
TRBJ2-1 | - | TRBV2 | TRBD2 | TGTGCCAGCAGCCTCGGGGGGACTAGGGGGTTCTTC | CASSLGGTRGFF
TRBJ2-7 | - | TRBV28 | - | TGTGCCAGCAGGGACACCACCTCCTACGAGCAGTACTTC | CASRDTTSYEQYF
TRBJ2-3 | - | TRBV27 | TRBD2 | TGTGCCAGCAGTTCCAAACTCCTAGCGGGAGGGCCTCGAGATACGCAGTATTTT | CASSSKLLAGGPRDTQYF
TRBJ2-2 | - | TRBV7-9 | - | TGTGCCAGCAGGCACGGAGATGGGATGACCGGGGAGCTGTTTTTT | CASRHGDGMTGELFF
TRBJ2-2 | once | TRBV4-2 | - | TGTGCCAGCAGCCAAGAAAACTGGCGGGGGCCCGTTGCGGGGGAGCTGTTTTTT | CASSQENWRGPVAGELFF
TRBJ2-5 | once | TRBV5-6 | - | TGTGCCAGCAGCGTATTAGGACAGCAAGAGACCCAGTACTTC | CASSVLGQQETQYF
TRBJ2-2 | once | TRBV19 | TRBD1 | TGTGCCAGTAGTCGATTCCGGGACAGACGGGCCGGGGAGCTGTTTTTT | CASSRFRDRRAGELFF
TRBJ2-7 | - | TRBV20-1 | TRBD1 | TGCAGTCAGACAGGGGGTTGCGAGCAGTACTTC | CSQTGGCEQYF
TRBJ2-5 | - | TRBV5-4 | - | TGTGCCACCTCCGGGACCCAAGAGACCCAGTACTTC | CATSGTQETQYF
TRBJ2-1 | - | TRBV5-4 | TRBD1 | TGTGCCAGCAGCTCGACAGGGCGGAATGAGCAGTTCTTC | CASSSTGRNEQFF
TRBJ2-4 | - | TRBV11-3 | - | TGTGCCAGCAGCTCTCAAGGAATAGCCAAAAACATTCAGTACTTC | CASSSQGIAKNIQYF
TRBJ2-7 | - | TRBV7-9 | TRBD1 | TGTGCCAGCAGCGCTACTCGGACAGGGAACCACGAGCAGTACTTC | CASSATRTGNHEQYF
TRBJ1-6 | - | TRBV10-2 | TRBD1 | TGCGCCAGCAGTGGACAGGGAAATTCACCCCTCCACTTT | CASSGQGNSPLHF
TRBJ2-1 | - | TRBV5-6 | - | TGTGCCAGCAGTCACCGGGACACCCAAAACAATGAGCAGTTCTTC | CASSHRDTQNNEQFF
TRBJ1-3 | - | TRBV9 | - | TGTGCCAGCAGCGTATCCAGCTCTGGAAACACCATATATTTT | CASSVSSSGNTIYF
TRBJ1-2 | - | TRBV5-1 | - | TGCGCCAGCAGACGGGACATTTGGGACTATGGCTACACCTTC | CASRRDIWDYGYTF
TRBJ1-5 | once | TRBV28 | - | TGTGCCAGCAGACCAGGAGGGAGCAATCAGCCCCAGCATTTT | CASRPGGSNQPQHF
TRBJ1-2 | - | TRBV6-8 | - | TGTGCCAGCACCGAGCAGGGTTTTAACTATGGCTACACCTTC | CASTEQGFNYGYTF
TRBJ1-4 | - | TRBV5-1 | TRBD1 | TGCGCCAGCAGCCGAGGACAGGGGGCAAGTGAAAAACTGTTTTTT | CASSRGQGASEKLFF
TRBJ2-1 | - | TRBV11-3 | - | TGTGCCAGCAGCTGGCAGGGGACCAGCTCCTACAATGAGCAGTTCTTC | CASSWQGTSSYNEQFF
TRBJ2-7 | - | TRBV5-1 | - | TGCGCCAGCAGCTTGGGGGCAGGCTCCTACGAGCAGTACTTC | CASSLGAGSYEQYF
TRBJ1-1 | - | TRBV18 | TRBD1 | TGTGCCAGCTCAATGACAGGGGATGAAGCTTTCTTT | CASSMTGDEAFF
TRBJ2-4 | - | TRBV7-2 | - | TGTGCCAGCAGCCCCGAGGTAGCAGCCAAAAACATTCAGTACTTC | CASSPEVAAKNIQYF
TRBJ2-5 | - | TRBV4-1 | - | TGCGCCAGCAGCCCTTCAAGAGGCGAGACCCAGTACTTC | CASSPSRGETQYF
TRBJ2-1 | - | TRBV5-1 | TRBD1 | TGCGCCAGCAGCGGGACGGGGACAGGGTACAATGAGCAGTTCTTC | CASSGTGTGYNEQFF
TRBJ2-5 | - | TRBV7-8 | - | TGTGCCAGCAGCCTCCGCTGGGAGACCCAGTACTTC | CASSLRWETQYF
TRBJ2-7 | - | TRBV7-8 | TRBD1 | TGTGCCAGCAGCTTAGGGGGGACAGGGAATCTCTACGAGCAGTACTTC | CASSLGGTGNLYEQYF
TRBJ2-7 | - | TRBV5-3 | - | TGTGCCAGAAGCTTGAAGGTTTTGGCGCGTTACGAGCAGTACTTC | CARSLKVLARYEQYF
TRBJ1-1 | - | TRBV29-1 | - | TGCAGCGTGACTGTAAACACTGAAGCTTTCTTT | CSVTVNTEAFF
TRBJ2-3 | - | TRBV18 | - | TGTGCCAGCTCAGTCTCTACTAGCACAGATACGCAGTATTTT | CASSVSTSTDTQYF
TRBJ1-1 | - | TRBV5-6 | - | TGTGCCAGCAGCCAAAACAGGAACACTGAAGCTTTCTTT | CASSQNRNTEAFF
TRBJ2-7 | - | TRBV19 | TRBD1 | TGTGCCAGTAGTATCGAGACAGGGGGTTACGAGCAGTACTTC | CASSIETGGYEQYF
TRBJ2-5 | - | TRBV5-1 | - | TGCGCCAGCAGCTTGGGGGTAGGACAGAACCCAATCGAAGAGACCCAGTACTTC | CASSLGVGQNPIEETQYF
TRBJ2-7 | - | TRBV7-2 | - | TGTGCCAGCAGCTTAGACCATTACGAGCAGTACTTC | CASSLDHYEQYF
TRBJ2-5 | - | TRBV19 | - | TGTGCCAGTAGTATGGGAGGAATCCAAGAGACCCAGTACTTC | CASSMGGIQETQYF
TRBJ1-5 | - | TRBV27 | TRBD1 | TGTGCCACTACCTCGCCGGGACAGGGGGCGGTGGGTAGCAATCAGCCCCAGCATTTT | CATTSPGQGAVGSNQPQHF
TRBJ1-2 | - | TRBV19 | TRBD1 | TGTGCCAGTAGTACATCCCAGGGGGCGGTCCATGGCTACACCTTC | CASSTSQGAVHGYTF
TRBJ2-1 | once | TRBV5-1 | - | TGCGCCAGCAGCGAGGCCACCAGCTGGGGTGAGCAGTTCTTC | CASSEATSWGEQFF
TRBJ2-7 | - | TRBV2 | TRBD2 | TGTGCCAGCAGTGGACTAGCGGGGAAACCCTACGAGCAGTACTTC | CASSGLAGKPYEQYF
TRBJ2-7 | - | TRBV7-6 | - | TGTGCCAGCAGCTTAGGACCCAGGGGCACAGACGAGCAGTACTTC | CASSLGPRGTDEQYF
TRBJ2-5 | - | TRBV19 | - | TGTGCCAGTAGTATCGGGGCCCAGGGGAAGACCCAGTACTTC | CASSIGAQGKTQYF
TRBJ2-7 | - | TRBV5-1 | - | TGCGCCAGCAGCCCTGGGGCAGGGGTCTACGAGCAGTACTTC | CASSPGAGVYEQYF
TRBJ1-1 | - | TRBV5-1 | TRBD1 | TGCGCCTGCAGCCCCCCCTCCCCGACAGGGATGATAGCTGAAGCTTTCTTT | CACSPPSPTGMIAEAFF
TRBJ2-1 | - | TRBV11-2 | - | TGTGCCAGCGCCCTCGACTCGTCCTACAATGAGCAGTTCTTC | CASALDSSYNEQFF
TRBJ2-1 | - | TRBV5-4 | - | TGTGCCAGCAGCTCGTGGGAGAATGAGCAGTTCTTC | CASSSWENEQFF
TRBJ2-1 | - | TRBV4-3 | - | TGCGCCAGCAGCCAAGACGCTGCGGCATCCGGGCAGTTCTTC | CASSQDAAASGQFF
TRBJ2-3 | few | TRBV19 | - | TGTGCCAGTAGTCGGTCGTGGGAGAACACAGATACGCAGTATTTT | CASSRSWENTDTQYF
TRBJ1-1 | - | TRBV6-5 | TRBD1 | TGTGCCAGCATGTCCAGGGACAGCGGTGTCTTT | CASMSRDSGVF